This T cell receptor (beta chain) was obtained from a study of identical twins. Study findings and constraints: The more abundant beta clonotypes in cord blood had fewer insertions, and memory repertoires did not show this. Conclusions were drawn cross-sectionally by statistical analysis, without following the same donors.

To note about this clonotype: Its antigen is currently unknown.

MiXCR was run by TCRdb on the 5' RACE reads, yielding one entry per CDR3 protein. The sample includes a few hundred thousand distinct CDR3 sequences, 5% to 7% seen only once; the top ten take roughly 15%. The CDR3 runs to 16 residues. Germline trimming cut 2 bases from V and 5 bases from J; bases unmatched to any gene: 11. The germline V gene encodes CDR1 MNHEY and CDR2 SVGAGI. These same data were also listed under a study on T cells expressing NK-cell markers.

The material sequenced was CD8+ T cells sorted from blood. The origin of this receptor is a woman between 18 and 29 years old in good health. V gene TRBV6-5 combines with J gene TRBJ1-2, with 7 bases fitting TRBD1. CDR3 sequence: CASSYPSPDRSYGYTF. In DNA, the CDR3 is TGTGCCAGCAGTTACCCCTCTCCGGACAGGTCTTATGGCTACACCTTC.